This T cell receptor (beta chain) came from a study of cytomegalovirus exposure and HLA in healthy donors. The study ran its PCR with 60 Vbeta and 13 Jbeta primers. TCRdb keeps only in-frame clones here, not all; method: immunoSEQ multiplex PCR. This sample has around 180,000 clones, with roughly 87% found just once. V lost 3 bases and J 1 base, leaving 19 bases between the germline ends. This CDR3 is built from 19 residues. CDR1 SNHLY and CDR2 FYNNEI come from the germline V gene. V usage is TRBV2 and J usage is TRBJ2-6; D perhaps matches TRBD1 (6 bases). The specimen was PBMCs. This clonotype was obtained from a girl under three years old in good health and CMV-seronegative. For the CDR3, the DNA is TGTGCCAGCAGTGATAGAGGGCACAGGGTTGTATCTGGGGCCAACGTCCTGACTTTC. This encodes CASSDRGHRVVSGANVLTF.